This T cell receptor (beta chain) was identified during a study of blood T cell repertoires in COVID-19. The data were produced by immunoSEQ multiplex PCR, yet TCRdb's version contains in-frame clones alone and is incomplete. The sample holds around 99,000 clones, more than 65% seen once. Sequencing was performed on peripheral blood. This receptor was taken from a woman aged 80 or older with active or convalescent COVID-19.

CDR3 residues: CASSDGDGGNTGELFF. CDR3 coding DNA: TGTGCCAGCAGCGACGGGGATGGAGGGAACACCGGGGAGCTGTTTTTT. The chain joins TRBV5-6 to TRBJ2-2, with D maybe TRBD2 (5 bases). V gave up 4 bases and J gave up 1 base, with 14 bases separating them. The germline CDR1 and CDR2 sequences are SGHDT and YYEEEE. The CDR3 loop spans 16 amino acids.